The clone carrying this TCR beta chain has at least ten counts. TCRdb fed the 5' RACE reads into MiXCR, producing one record per CDR3 protein. This sample yields 120,000 to 150,000 distinct CDR3 sequences, of which 6% to 7% are seen a single time; about 2.1% belongs to the top ten. This sample stems from a study of T-cell memory formation after mild COVID-19. The CDR3 covers 15 residues. J lost 7 bases, V lost 4 bases, and 11 bases had no gene match. Germline V gene lookup returns CDR1 MNHEY and CDR2 SVGEGT. Sequenced sample: PBMCs or a T cell subset sorted from them (not recorded which). This TCR came from an adult woman who had mild COVID-19 (a few samples of this study predate the infection). Cell type and time point are not known. The V call is TRBV6-2 or TRBV6-3, the J call TRBJ1-1, with 8 bases matching TRBD1. The chain's CDR3 is CASSWRTGRIGEAFF. The DNA of the CDR3 is TGTGCCAGCAGTTGGAGGACAGGGAGGATCGGTGAAGCTTTCTTT.